This TCR beta chain stems from a study of T-cell reconstitution after alpha-beta-depleted transplantation in children (dated by TCRdb to 2016 to 2017). With respect to the entire study: The study quantitatively tracked T-cell immune reconstitution after TCRalphabeta/CD19-depleted allogeneic hematopoietic cell transplantation in children using TCR repertoire profiling.

Per the germline V gene, ENHRY is the CDR1 and SYGVKD is the CDR2. Inclusive of the bounding cysteine and phenylalanine, the CDR3 is 13 residues long. Kept here is only the CDR3 DNA, which spans 39 bases and is read in frame from base 1. Sample treatment or condition, as interpreted from the label and publication: allogeneic hematopoietic cell transplantation with graft depleted of TCRalphabeta T cells and CD19 B cells. TCRalphabeta/CD19-depleted allogeneic hematopoietic cell grafts were given to the transplant recipients, all of whom were children. With regard to this clonotype: No cognate antigen has been identified for it. The junction differs from germline at one of its ends, possibly a read error.

The library was made by PCR. This sample was sequenced with an Illumina HiSeq 2500. To normalize quantification of the TCRbeta repertoire, the TCR libraries were built with molecular barcoding that relied on unique molecular identifiers. TCRdb reprocessed the public reads (quality trimming at Q25 with fastp, clone calling with MiXCR) and kept in-frame beta chains. When rows share a CDR3 protein, they turn into one entry using the most common DNA and genes. Across this sample there are some 300,000 distinct CDR3 sequences, with just over 7.5% seen only once. In total, the top ten clones hold 9.1% of the sample. Study-wide findings and limitations: The apparently early alphabetaT-cell count recovery about two months after transplant was reportedly dependent on only several hundred rapidly expanded clones derived from non-depleted graft cells. In some patients, the high TCRbeta diversity seen at day 60 was put down to recipient T cells and intrathymic progenitors that had survived conditioning. The frequencies of hyperexpanded clones fell over the following months, and after one year, T-cell counts and TCRbeta diversity were mostly attributed to newly produced T cells.

This chain joins TRBV10-3 to TRBJ1-2; the D segment cannot be called with confidence. The sequences come from peripheral blood, collected 360 days after TCRalphabeta/CD19-depleted stem cell transplant. This receptor was identified in a female patient aged 2 to 10 who had a stem cell transplant for Fanconi anemia, so the T cells may come from the graft donor. At the DNA level, the sequence is TGTGCCATCAGTGGGACGGCCGGAGGTGGCTTCACCTTC. Its protein product is CAISGTAGGGFTF.